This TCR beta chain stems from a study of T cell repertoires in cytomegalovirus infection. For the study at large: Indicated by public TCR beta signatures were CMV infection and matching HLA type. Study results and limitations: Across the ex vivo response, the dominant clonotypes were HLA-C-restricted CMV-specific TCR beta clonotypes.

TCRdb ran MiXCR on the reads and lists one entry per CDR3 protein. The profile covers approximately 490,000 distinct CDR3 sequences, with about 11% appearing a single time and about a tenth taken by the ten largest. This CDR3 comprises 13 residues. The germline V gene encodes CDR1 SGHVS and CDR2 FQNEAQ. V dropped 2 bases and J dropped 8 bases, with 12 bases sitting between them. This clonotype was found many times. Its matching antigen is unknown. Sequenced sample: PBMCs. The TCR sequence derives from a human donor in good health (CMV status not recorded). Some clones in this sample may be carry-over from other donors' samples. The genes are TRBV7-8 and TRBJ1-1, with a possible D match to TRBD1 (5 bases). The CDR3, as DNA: TGTGCCAGCAGCTTAATCCGGGACCGCGAAGCTTTCTTT. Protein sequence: CASSLIRDREAFF.